This TCR beta chain was retrieved from a study of Tregs in tolerant kidney transplant recipients. Study-level results: Biological reproducibility was not directly addressed in this study. Expanding Tregs on activated donor B cells appeared to best identify donor-specific TCRbeta clones. Validation in larger populations is needed because few patients were studied.

The assay was immunoSEQ multiplex PCR, and TCRdb's table has in-frame clones only and misses some. The sample includes tens of thousands of clones, more than 80% seen only once; the top ten take roughly 5%. Unstimulated regulatory T cells (CD4+CD25+CD127-), CD4+CD25- non-regulatory cells, CD4 and CD8 cells were FACS-sorted from thawed PBMCs. Regarding this clone: The antigen is unknown.

The CDR3 extends over 13 amino acids. Germline loops: CDR1 MNHEY, CDR2 SVGAGI. The V end was cut by 2 bases, the J end by 11 bases, with 15 bases between. This chain links TRBV6-5 with TRBJ1-1; D is undetermined. The clonotype was recovered from a human donor in good health. The sample comprised CD8+ T cells from blood. CDR3: CASSYKPAEEAFF. CDR3 DNA sequence: TGTGCCAGCAGTTACAAACCAGCCGAGGAGGCTTTCTTT.